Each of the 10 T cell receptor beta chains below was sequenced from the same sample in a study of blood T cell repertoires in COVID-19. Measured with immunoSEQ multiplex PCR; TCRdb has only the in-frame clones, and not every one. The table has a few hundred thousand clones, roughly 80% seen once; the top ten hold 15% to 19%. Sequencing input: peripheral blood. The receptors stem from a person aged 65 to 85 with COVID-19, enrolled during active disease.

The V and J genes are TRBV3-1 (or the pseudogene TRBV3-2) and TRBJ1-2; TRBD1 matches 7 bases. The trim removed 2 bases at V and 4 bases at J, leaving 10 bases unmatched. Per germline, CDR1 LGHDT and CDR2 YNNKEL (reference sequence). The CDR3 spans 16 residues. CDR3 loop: CASSQMTQGSAYGYTF. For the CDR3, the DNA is TGTGCCAGCAGCCAAATGACACAGGGGTCGGCCTATGGCTACACCTTC.

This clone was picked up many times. The CDR3: CASSQGSVYNSPLHF. In DNA, the CDR3 is TGTGCCAGCAGCCAAGGTTCCGTCTATAATTCACCCCTCCACTTT. The chain employs TRBV3-1 (or the pseudogene TRBV3-2) and TRBJ1-6, with unresolved D. In germline, CDR1 is LGHDT, CDR2 YNNKEL (reference sequence). V was cut by 1 base and J by 3 bases, with 7 bases left in between. The CDR3 runs to 15 residues.

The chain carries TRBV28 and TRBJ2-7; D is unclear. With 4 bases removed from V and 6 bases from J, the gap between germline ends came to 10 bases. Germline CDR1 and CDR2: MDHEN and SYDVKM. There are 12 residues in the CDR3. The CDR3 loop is CASSSRMAEQYF. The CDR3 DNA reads TGTGCCAGCAGTTCCCGCATGGCCGAGCAGTACTTC.

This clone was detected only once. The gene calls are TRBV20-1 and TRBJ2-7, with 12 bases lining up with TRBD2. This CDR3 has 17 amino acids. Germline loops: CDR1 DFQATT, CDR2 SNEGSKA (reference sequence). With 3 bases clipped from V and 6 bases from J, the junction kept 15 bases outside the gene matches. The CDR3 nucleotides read TGCAGTGCTAGTTCAGGACTAGCGGGATCAATGGGGGGCGAGCAGTACTTC. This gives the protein CSASSGLAGSMGGEQYF.

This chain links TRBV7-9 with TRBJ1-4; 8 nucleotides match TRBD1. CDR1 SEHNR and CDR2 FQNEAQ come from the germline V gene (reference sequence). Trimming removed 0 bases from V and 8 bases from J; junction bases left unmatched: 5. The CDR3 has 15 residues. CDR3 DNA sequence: TGTGCCAGCAGCTTAGCCCTGGACAGGGAGGAAAAACTGTTTTTT. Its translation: CASSLALDREEKLFF. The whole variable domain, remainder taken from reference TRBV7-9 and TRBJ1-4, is DTGVSQNPRHKITKRGQNVTFRCDPISEHNRLYWYRQTLGQGPEFLTYFQNEAQLEKSRLLSDRFSAERPKGSFSTLEIQRTEQGDSAMYLCASSLALDREEKLFFGSGTQLSVL.

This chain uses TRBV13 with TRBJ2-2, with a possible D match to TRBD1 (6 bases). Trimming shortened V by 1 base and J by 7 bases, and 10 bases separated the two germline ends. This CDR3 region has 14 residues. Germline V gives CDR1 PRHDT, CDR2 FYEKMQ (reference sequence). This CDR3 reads CASSLDRAVGELFF. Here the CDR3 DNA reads TGTGCCAGCAGCTTAGACAGGGCTGTCGGGGAGCTGTTTTTT.

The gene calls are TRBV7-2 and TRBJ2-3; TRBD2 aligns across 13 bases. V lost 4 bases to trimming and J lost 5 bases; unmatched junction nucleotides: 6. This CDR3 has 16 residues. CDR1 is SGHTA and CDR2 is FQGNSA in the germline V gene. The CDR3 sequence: CASSSRTSGGLDTQYF. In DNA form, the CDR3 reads TGTGCCAGCAGCTCTCGGACTAGCGGGGGCCTAGATACGCAGTATTTT.

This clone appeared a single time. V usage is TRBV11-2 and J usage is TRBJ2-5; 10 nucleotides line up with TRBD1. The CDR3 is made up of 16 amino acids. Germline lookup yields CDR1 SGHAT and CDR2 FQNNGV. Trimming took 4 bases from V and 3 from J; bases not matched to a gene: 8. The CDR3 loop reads CASSSMTGTGEETQYF. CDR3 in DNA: TGTGCCAGCAGCTCCATGACCGGGACAGGGGAAGAGACCCAGTACTTC.

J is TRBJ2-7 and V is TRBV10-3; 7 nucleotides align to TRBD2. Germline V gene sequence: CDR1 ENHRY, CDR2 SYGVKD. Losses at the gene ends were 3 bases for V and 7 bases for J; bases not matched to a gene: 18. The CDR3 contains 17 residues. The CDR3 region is CAISDGQSGDPLVEQYF. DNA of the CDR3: TGTGCCATCAGTGATGGACAAAGCGGGGATCCTTTAGTGGAGCAGTACTTC.

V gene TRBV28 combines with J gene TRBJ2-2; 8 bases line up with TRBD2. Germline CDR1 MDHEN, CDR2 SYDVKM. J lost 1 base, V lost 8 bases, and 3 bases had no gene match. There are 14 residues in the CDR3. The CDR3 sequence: CASLSGGNTGELFF. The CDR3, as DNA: TGTGCCAGCTTGAGCGGGGGGAACACCGGGGAGCTGTTTTTT.